This record concerns one TCR beta chain sequence. Its antigen remains unidentified. The data derive from a study of regulatory T cells in long-lasting Graves disease. General observations from the study: Persistent disease samples used TRBV28, TRBJ1-2 and TRBJ2-5 preferentially. Persistent Graves' patients showed reduced TCR diversity versus newly diagnosed patients. Persistent patients shared more public clonotypes (under 3,000) than newly diagnosed patients (approximately 1,000).

As to time point: persistent/refractory GD, antithyroid drugs over 5 years with positive TRAb. With RNA extracted from PBMCs as input, the TCR library was made. In building TCR beta libraries, iRepertoire HTBI primers were used together with Arm-PCR of CDR3 regions. A single record per CDR3 protein comes from TCRdb applying MiXCR to the multiplex PCR reads. This table holds 600,000 to 800,000 distinct CDR3 sequences, 30% found once. The V end was cut by 5 bases, the J end by 1 base, with 11 bases between. This CDR3 has 14 amino acids. CDR1 and CDR2 (germline): SGHTA, FQGNSA. This TCR came from a female donor with Graves disease. The sequenced sample was peripheral blood mononuclear cells (PBMCs), obtained when the disease was refractory, from a patient treated with antithyroid drugs. The chain is built from TRBV7-2 and TRBJ1-2; tentatively, D is TRBD1 (5 bases). Written as DNA, the CDR3 is TGTGCCAGCAGCGGGGGGGATTTTAACTATGGCTACACCTTC. Protein: CASSGGDFNYGYTF.